The sample holds a few counts of the clone carrying this TCR beta chain. Antigen unknown. The sample is drawn from a study of blood T cells in healthy people across ages. Findings of the study overall: Unsorted PBMCs blocked a conclusive comparison of naive and antigen-experienced cells. In older individuals, TCR beta diversity per million T cells was lower, falling roughly linearly with age.

At least 7 million PBMCs were isolated per sample. With each sample, at least 6 micrograms of total RNA were extracted. Germline loops: CDR1 DFQATT, CDR2 SNEGSKA (reference sequence). The CDR3 covers 13 residues. The authors ran a second PCR of 7 to 11 cycles using a sample-barcoded 5' primer and a J-beta primer mix. MiXCR, applied by TCRdb to the 5' RACE reads, yields one record per CDR3 protein. In the table there are about 1,800,000 distinct CDR3 sequences, over 25% of which are singletons. This sequence was found in a woman younger than 45 in good health. Sequencing was carried out using blood. The chain has TRBV20-1 and TRBJ2-1; 8 bases line up with TRBD2. CDR3 sequence reads: CGTSGRVGNEQFF. The CDR3 region has the DNA TGCGGAACGTCCGGGAGGGTCGGGAATGAGCAGTTCTTC.